Below are 14 T cell receptor beta chains sequenced from a single sample in a study of shared clonotypes between healthy human individuals. CD45RO-negative cells were positively selected for CCR7, leaving out terminally differentiated effector memory CD45RA+ cells. TCRdb's table, derived via immunoSEQ multiplex PCR, lists solely in-frame clones and lacks some. The data contain around 2,000,000 clones, about 95% of them seen just once; the ten biggest clones take up 0.9% to 1.5%. The specimen was naive CD8+ T cells sorted from blood. Receptors originate from a man between 18 and 29 years old in good health.

The chain has TRBV4-2 and TRBJ2-3, with TRBD2 as a possible D gene (6 bases). CDR3 length: 14 amino acids. V was pared by 0 bases and J by 4 bases, with 8 bases between. Germline assignment: CDR1 LGHNA and CDR2 YNFKEQ. The CDR3 region is CASSQDGGPDTQYF. CDR3 nucleotides: TGTGCCAGCAGCCAAGATGGAGGGCCAGATACGCAGTATTTT.

The chain combines TRBV19 with TRBJ1-2; TRBD1 matches 7 bases. The junction had 8 bases not matched to a gene; V was cut back by 7 bases and J by 6 bases. The CDR3 totals 13 residues. Germline V gives CDR1 LNHDA, CDR2 SQIVND (reference sequence). CDR3 in amino acids: CASNIVTGDGYTF. In DNA form, the CDR3 reads TGTGCCAGTAATATTGTTACAGGGGATGGCTACACCTTC.

The rearrangement links TRBV15 to TRBJ1-1; D remains unclear. Germline loops: CDR1 LNHNV, CDR2 YYDKDF (reference sequence). V lost 4 bases, J lost 0 bases, and 6 bases lay in between. The CDR3 contains 13 residues. The CDR3 region has the DNA TGTGCCACCAGCAAAACGGTGAACACTGAAGCTTTCTTT. It translates to CATSKTVNTEAFF.

This clone was counted a few times. This chain links TRBV10-3 with TRBJ1-2; no reliable D call. The V end lost 0 bases, the J end lost 6 bases, and 8 bases lay between the germline ends. This CDR3 has 13 amino acids. CDR1 is ENHRY, CDR2 SYGVKD, per germline. In nucleotides, the CDR3 is TGTGCCATCAGTGAGTCACGGGTTGATGGCTACACCTTC. It translates to CAISESRVDGYTF.

V is TRBV30 and J is TRBJ2-3; 12 bases align to TRBD2. The CDR3 consists of 19 residues. V gave up 0 bases and J gave up 0 bases; unmatched junction bases: 10. Germline-derived CDR1 and CDR2 are GTSNPN and SVGIG (reference sequence). CDR3 DNA: TGTGCCTGGAGTGTACGACTAGCGGGGGACCTAACTAGCACAGATACGCAGTATTTT. It is translated as CAWSVRLAGDLTSTDTQYF.

The chain is built from TRBV5-1 and TRBJ2-1, with D maybe TRBD2 (6 bases). CDR1 SGHRS and CDR2 YFSETQ come from the germline V gene. V was clipped by 0 bases and J by 6 bases, with 16 bases between them. The CDR3 is made up of 16 amino acids. DNA for the CDR3: TGCGCCAGCAGCTTGGCTGGGGGGAAGCATGGCAATGAGCAGTTCTTC. This translates into CASSLAGGKHGNEQFF.

On this clone itself: The DNA is left out, because the CDR3 cannot be placed on it with certainty; the CDR3 is given as TCRdb lists it. J is TRBJ2-3 and V is TRBV9; the table's D call of TRBD2 was not tested on the DNA. Both ends counted, the CDR3 spans 12 residues. CDR1 and CDR2 (germline): SGDLS, YYNGEE. This CDR3 is CASSSSADTQYF.

This chain uses TRBV9 with TRBJ1-2; TRBD1 matches at 10 bases. CDR3 size: 15 residues. Germline V gene lookup returns CDR1 SGDLS and CDR2 YYNGEE. V gave up 0 bases and J gave up 4 bases; unmatched junction bases: 3. CDR3 in amino acids: CASSVAGQGGYGYTF. The CDR3 nucleotides are TGTGCCAGCAGCGTAGCTGGACAGGGGGGCTATGGCTACACCTTC. Full variable domain (missing parts from reference TRBV9 and TRBJ1-2): DSGVTQTPKHLITATGQRVTLRCSPRSGDLSVYWYQQSLDQGLQFLIQYYNGEERAKGNILERFSAQQFPDLHSELNLSSLELGDSALYFCASSVAGQGGYGYTFGSGTRLTVV.

DNA for the CDR3: TGTGCCAGCAGTCCTTCCGCCGGGACAGCCTACAATGAGCAGTTCTTC. Its translation: CASSPSAGTAYNEQFF. The V gene is TRBV27, the J gene TRBJ2-1; 7 nucleotides align to TRBD1. CDR3 size: 16 residues. Germline CDR1 reads MNHEY; CDR2 reads SMNVEV (reference sequence). V trimming: 5 bases; J trimming: 2 bases; junction bases outside the gene matches: 9.

The CDR3, as DNA: TGTGCCAGCAGTTCGACCGGTTACAATAATGAAAAACTGTTTTTT. This encodes CASSSTGYNNEKLFF. The rearrangement joins TRBV6-5 to TRBJ1-4; D gene unclear. The germline V gene has CDR1 MNHEY and CDR2 SVGAGI. CDR3 length: 15 residues. Trimming removed 4 bases from V and 4 bases from J, with 13 bases in between.

As regards this clone: The identical CDR3 is also encoded by other nucleotide sequences in the sample. This chain uses TRBV6-1 with TRBJ2-7, with D tentatively TRBD1 (5 bases). With 4 bases removed from V and 0 bases from J, the gap between germline ends came to 7 bases. Per germline, CDR1 MNHNS and CDR2 SASEGT. The CDR3 length is 13 residues. This CDR3 reads CASSGDSSYEQYF. CDR3 bases: TGTGCCAGCAGTGGCGACAGCTCCTACGAGCAGTACTTC.

The chain recombines TRBV27 with TRBJ2-3, with 7 bases fitting TRBD1. The ends lost 5 bases at V and 5 bases at J; junction bases unmatched: 10. There are 15 residues in the CDR3. Germline CDR1 and CDR2: MNHEY and SMNVEV (reference sequence). Here the CDR3 DNA reads TGTGCCAGCAGTCCCACCCTGCAGGGGGTAGATACGCAGTATTTT. Its translation is CASSPTLQGVDTQYF.

With respect to this clone: This CDR3 is also generated by other DNA sequences in the sample. The rearrangement uses TRBV19 and TRBJ2-7, with D uncertain. Per the germline V gene, CDR1 is LNHDA and CDR2 is SQIVND (reference sequence). V lost 3 bases, J lost 2 bases, and 8 bases lay in between. The CDR3 loop spans 13 amino acids. CDR3 coding DNA: TGTGCCAGTAGTATCGGTCTTACCTACGAGCAGTACTTC. It specifies CASSIGLTYEQYF.

CDR3 loop: CASSLGQGLDYTF. DNA of the CDR3: TGTGCCAGCAGCTTGGGACAGGGTCTTGACTACACCTTC. The chain has TRBV7-6 and TRBJ1-2, with 9 positions matching TRBD1. Germline CDR1 and CDR2: SGHVS and FNYEAQ. The CDR3 is 13 residues long. V trimming: 3 bases; J trimming: 10 bases; junction bases outside the gene matches: 6.